This T cell receptor (beta chain) was identified in a study of cytomegalovirus exposure and HLA in healthy donors. The study's findings and limits: Excluded: some indistinguishable V segments such as TRBV6-2 and TRBV6-3. In a later analysis, approximately 18,000 TCR beta sequences were associated with HLA alleles at 0.05 false discovery rate. The study put about 180 TCR beta chains on its list as cytomegalovirus-associated.

This CDR3 spans 15 amino acids. Germline V gene lookup returns CDR1 SGDLS and CDR2 YYNGEE. V gave up 4 bases and J gave up 4 bases, with 17 bases separating them. Remarks on this clone: Its antigen is as yet unknown.

The PCR was carried out with 60 Vbeta primers and 13 Jbeta primers. Here immunoSEQ multiplex PCR was the method, and the copy in TCRdb shows in-frame clones only, minus some. The data contain approximately 120,000 clones, around 81% of them seen just once; the ten biggest clones take up 2.2%. Sample: PBMCs. The source of this sequence is a woman younger than 45 in good health and CMV-seronegative. This chain uses TRBV9 with TRBJ1-2; D perhaps matches TRBD1 (5 bases). The CDR3 region has the DNA TGTGCCAGCAGCCAAGTTGGAGGGGTTGGCTATGGCTACACCTTC. Translated: CASSQVGGVGYGYTF.